The 20 T cell receptor beta chains below all came from one sample that was sequenced in a study of OX40 agonist ivuxolimab in advanced cancers. The library was obtained by the immunoSEQ multiplex PCR assay. In its TCRdb copy, this immuneACCESS table keeps in-frame sequences only and misses some clones. Where compared with another copy, unresolved V genes explain less than half of these, and the others have no known cause. This sample holds about 79,000 clones; approximately 85% were observed only once. The top ten clones comprise around 3.8% of the sample. The sample was CD4+ or CD8+ T cells sorted from blood, taken in a trial of the OX40 agonist ivuxolimab. These receptors were obtained from an adult with an advanced solid tumor such as melanoma, head and neck, liver or kidney cancer.

J is TRBJ2-7 and V is TRBV6-5; D remains unclear. Looked up from germline, CDR1 is MNHEY and CDR2 is SVGAGI. The CDR3 loop spans 11 amino acids. V dropped 0 bases and J dropped 6 bases, with 3 bases sitting between them. Written as DNA, the CDR3 is TGTGCCAGCAGTTACTCGACCGAGCAGTACTTC. Translation gives CASSYSTEQYF.

The chain is built from TRBV14 and TRBJ2-2, with D tentatively TRBD2 (6 bases). The CDR3 is 13 residues long. Germline CDR1 SGHDN, CDR2 FVKESK. V lost 9 bases and J 4 bases, leaving 12 bases between the germline ends. In nucleotides, the CDR3 is TGTGCCAGTAAGACTAGAACCACCGGGGAGCTGTTTTTT. This encodes CASKTRTTGELFF.

The rearrangement joins TRBV14 to TRBJ2-1; TRBD1 agrees at 9 bases. The CDR3 runs 16 residues. Germline loops: CDR1 SGHDN, CDR2 FVKESK. The junction had 9 bases not matched to a gene; V was cut back by 4 bases and J by 5 bases. CDR3 DNA sequence: TGTGCCAGCAGCCGAATGGGCCGGACAGGGGACAATGAGCAGTTCTTC. Its translation: CASSRMGRTGDNEQFF.

This chain connects TRBV7-2 to TRBJ2-2, with D maybe TRBD2 (5 bases). The CDR3 extends over 13 amino acids. V lost 4 bases and J lost 4, with 7 bases in between. Germline V gene data show CDR1 as SGHTA and CDR2 as FQGNSA. CDR3 DNA sequence: TGTGCCAGCAGCTCCGGGGTCACCGGGGAGCTGTTTTTT. Its translation is CASSSGVTGELFF.

The chain has TRBV6-1 and TRBJ1-1; the D is unclear. Per germline, CDR1 MNHNS and CDR2 SASEGT. V shed 4 bases and J shed 0 bases, with 6 bases lying between them. This CDR3 is 13 amino acids long. The DNA for the CDR3 is TGTGCCAGCAGTGCGACACTGAACACTGAAGCTTTCTTT. This sequence encodes CASSATLNTEAFF.

This chain connects TRBV7-2 to TRBJ2-1, with D tentatively TRBD2 (5 bases). The CDR3 loop spans 14 amino acids. Germline loops: CDR1 SGHTA, CDR2 FQGNSA. The V end lost 1 base, the J end lost 8 bases, and 12 bases lay between the germline ends. The CDR3: CASSLGGLKHEQFF. The CDR3 nucleotides read TGTGCCAGCAGCTTAGGCGGGTTGAAACATGAGCAGTTCTTC.

The chain links TRBV10-3 to TRBJ2-7; D gene unclear. This CDR3 region has 12 residues. Germline lookup yields CDR1 ENHRY and CDR2 SYGVKD. V lost 2 bases and J lost 7, with 9 bases in between. In nucleotides, the CDR3 is TGTGCCATCAGTGAGATTTTGGAGGAGCAGTACTTC. Amino acids: CAISEILEEQYF.

There are a few counts of this clone. The chain links TRBV14 to TRBJ2-7; no firm D call. V was cut by 0 bases and J by 6 bases, with 9 bases left in between. Germline V lookup: CDR1 SGHDN, CDR2 FVKESK. CDR3 length: 13 residues. The CDR3 is CASSQDTDSEQYF. The CDR3 DNA follows: TGTGCCAGCAGCCAAGATACGGATTCCGAGCAGTACTTC. Together with reference TRBV14 and TRBJ2-7, the CDR3 gives the full variable domain: EAGVTQFPSHSVIEKGQTVTLRCDPISGHDNLYWYRRVMGKEIKFLLHFVKESKQDESGMPNNRFLAERTGGTYSTLKVQPAELEDSGVYFCASSQDTDSEQYFGPGTRLTVT.

The chain couples TRBV7-9 to TRBJ2-7, with TRBD2 as a possible D gene (6 bases). The V end lost 5 bases, the J end lost 1 base, and 12 bases lay between the germline ends. The CDR3 extends over 14 amino acids. Germline V gene sequence: CDR1 SEHNR, CDR2 FQNEAQ (reference sequence). The CDR3 DNA follows: TGTGCCAGCAGCGGCCCGGGAGCTTCCTACGAGCAGTACTTC. It is translated as CASSGPGASYEQYF.

J is TRBJ1-2 and V is TRBV6-1; tentatively, D is TRBD1 (5 bases). Trimming took 11 bases from V and 4 from J, leaving 20 bases between them. The V gene's germline CDR1 is MNHNS and CDR2 SASEGT. The CDR3 length is 14 residues. Written as DNA, the CDR3 is TGTGCCGGCTGGGGTACAGGCCCTCGCTATGGCTACACCTTC. This encodes CAGWGTGPRYGYTF.

The V and J genes are TRBV5-4 and TRBJ2-3; 8 nucleotides agree with TRBD2. Germline V lookup: CDR1 SGHNT, CDR2 YYREEE (reference sequence). The CDR3 is 16 residues long. With V trimmed by 5 bases and J by 2 bases, 10 bases remained unmatched. The CDR3 DNA follows: TGTGCCAGCAGTGAATCGTGGGGACTAGACACAGATACGCAGTATTTT. Its translation is CASSESWGLDTDTQYF.

J is TRBJ2-1 and V is TRBV5-1; 11 nucleotides align to TRBD2. The CDR3 length is 14 residues. Looked up from germline, CDR1 is SGHRS and CDR2 is YFSETQ. V shed 7 bases and J 9 bases; nucleotides not matched to a gene: 9. This CDR3 reads CASSGGSGRGEQFF. The CDR3 bases are TGCGCCAGCTCCGGGGGTAGCGGGAGGGGTGAGCAGTTCTTC.

V and J are TRBV9 and TRBJ2-5; 11 bases agree with TRBD2. The CDR3 extends over 15 amino acids. V gave up 0 bases and J gave up 6 bases; unmatched junction bases: 4. Germline V gives CDR1 SGDLS, CDR2 YYNGEE. CDR3 protein: CASSVGLAGSKTQYF. The CDR3 nucleotides read TGTGCCAGCAGCGTAGGACTAGCGGGAAGTAAGACCCAGTACTTC.

The rearrangement uses TRBV2 and TRBJ2-1, with 12 nucleotides matching TRBD2. Germline V gene lookup returns CDR1 SNHLY and CDR2 FYNNEI. The CDR3 consists of 15 residues. Trimming at V came to 7 bases and at J to 6 bases, leaving 7 bases not matched to a gene. The DNA for the CDR3 is TGTGCCAGCAAAAGGACTAGCGGGAAGATCAATGAGCAGTTCTTC. Translated: CASKRTSGKINEQFF.

V is TRBV18 and J is TRBJ1-1; D is undetermined. Trimming shortened V by 3 bases and J by 2 bases, and 19 bases separated the two germline ends. This CDR3 is 17 amino acids long. Germline V lookup: CDR1 KGHSH, CDR2 LQKENI. This CDR3 reads CASSPRSANTLNTEAFF. The DNA for the CDR3 is TGTGCCAGCTCACCTAGGAGCGCAAATACCCTAAACACTGAAGCTTTCTTT.

This clone has just a few counts. The genes are TRBV10-1 and TRBJ2-7; 8 nucleotides agree with TRBD1. Germline V gene data show CDR1 as WNHNN and CDR2 as SYGVQD (reference sequence). The V segment lost 6 bases and the J segment 1 base; nucleotides outside the gene matches: 5. CDR3 length: 14 residues. CDR3 DNA sequence: TGCGCCAGCAGCTCGGGACAGGATTCCTACGAGCAGTACTTC. Amino acid sequence: CASSSGQDSYEQYF.

V is TRBV6-5 and J is TRBJ2-7; TRBD2 is a possible D gene (5 bases). Germline V gene lookup returns CDR1 MNHEY and CDR2 SVGAGI. The CDR3 length is 13 residues. Trimming pared 8 bases from V and 3 bases from J, leaving 14 bases between. The CDR3 DNA reads as TGTGCCAGCTCAAGAGATCGGGGCTACGAGCAGTACTTC. This codes for CASSRDRGYEQYF.

The CDR3 spells CASSWTGGSKDEQYF. CDR3 DNA sequence: TGTGCCAGCAGCTGGACAGGGGGCAGCAAGGACGAGCAGTACTTC. The chain joins TRBV11-2 to TRBJ2-7, with 11 bases lining up with TRBD1. The length of the CDR3 is 15 residues. Germline-derived CDR1 and CDR2 are SGHAT and FQNNGV. The V gene end was trimmed by 4 bases and the J gene end by 5 bases; junction bases not matched to a gene: 7.

This chain links TRBV19 with TRBJ2-7; no clear D. Germline V CDR1 and CDR2: LNHDA, SQIVND (reference sequence). V gave up 2 bases and J gave up 2 bases, with 7 bases separating them. CDR3 length: 13 residues. CDR3 in DNA: TGTGCCAGTAGTATAAGTCTGCCCTACGAGCAGTACTTC. Its protein is CASSISLPYEQYF.

The chain combines TRBV4-1 with TRBJ2-3; D call uncertain. V was clipped by 1 base and J by 1 base, with 12 bases between them. The germline gives CDR1 MGHRA, CDR2 YSYEKL. This CDR3 has 16 residues. The CDR3 region is CASSQGVGRGTDTQYF. The CDR3 coding sequence is TGCGCCAGCAGCCAAGGGGTGGGAAGGGGCACAGATACGCAGTATTTT.